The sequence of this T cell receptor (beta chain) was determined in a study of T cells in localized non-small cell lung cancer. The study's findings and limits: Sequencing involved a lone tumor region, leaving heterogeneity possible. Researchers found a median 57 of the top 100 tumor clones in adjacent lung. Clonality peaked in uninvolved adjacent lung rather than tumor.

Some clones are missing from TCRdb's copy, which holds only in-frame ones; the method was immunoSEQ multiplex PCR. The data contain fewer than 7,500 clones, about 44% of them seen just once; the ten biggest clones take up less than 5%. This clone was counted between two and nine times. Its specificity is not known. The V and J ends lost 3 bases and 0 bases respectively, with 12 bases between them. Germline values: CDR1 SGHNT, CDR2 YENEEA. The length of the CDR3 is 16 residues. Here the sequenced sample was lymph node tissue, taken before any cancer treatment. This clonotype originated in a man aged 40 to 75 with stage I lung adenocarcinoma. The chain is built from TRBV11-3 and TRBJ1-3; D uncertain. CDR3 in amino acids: CASSLARRHSGNTIYF. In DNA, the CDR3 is TGTGCCAGCAGCTTGGCAAGGCGCCACTCTGGAAACACCATATATTTT.